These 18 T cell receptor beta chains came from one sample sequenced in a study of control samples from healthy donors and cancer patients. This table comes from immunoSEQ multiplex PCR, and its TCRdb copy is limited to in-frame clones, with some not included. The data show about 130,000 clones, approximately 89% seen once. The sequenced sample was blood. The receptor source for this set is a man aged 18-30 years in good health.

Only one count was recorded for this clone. CDR3 DNA: TGTGCCAGCAGCTTAGGGGCAGGGGAGGCCCACGAGCAGTACTTC. This translates into CASSLGAGEAHEQYF. The rearrangement links TRBV7-9 to TRBJ2-7; TRBD1 or TRBD2 may be the D gene (6 bases each). CDR1 SEHNR and CDR2 FQNEAQ come from the germline V gene (reference sequence). CDR3 length equals 15 residues. Trimming left V 1 base short and J 5 bases short, with 15 bases between.

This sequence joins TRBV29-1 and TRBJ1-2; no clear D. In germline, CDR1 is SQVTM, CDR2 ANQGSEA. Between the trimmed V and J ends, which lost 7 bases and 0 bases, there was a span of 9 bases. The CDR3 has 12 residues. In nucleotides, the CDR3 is TGCAGCGCAGGCTCTCCTAACTATGGCTACACCTTC. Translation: CSAGSPNYGYTF.

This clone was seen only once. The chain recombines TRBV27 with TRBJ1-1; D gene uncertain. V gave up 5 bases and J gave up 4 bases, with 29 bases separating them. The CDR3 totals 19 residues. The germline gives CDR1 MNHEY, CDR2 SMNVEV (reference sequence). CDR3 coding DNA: TGTGCCAGCAGTCCTATGTCATTTGGGATTTACGCGGAAGTCACTGAAGCTTTCTTT. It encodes CASSPMSFGIYAEVTEAFF.

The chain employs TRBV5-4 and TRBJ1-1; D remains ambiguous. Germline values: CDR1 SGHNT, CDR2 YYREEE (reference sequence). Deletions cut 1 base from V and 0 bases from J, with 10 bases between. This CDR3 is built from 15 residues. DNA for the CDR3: TGTGCCAGCAGCTTGAGTCAGAGCATGAACACTGAAGCTTTCTTT. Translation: CASSLSQSMNTEAFF.

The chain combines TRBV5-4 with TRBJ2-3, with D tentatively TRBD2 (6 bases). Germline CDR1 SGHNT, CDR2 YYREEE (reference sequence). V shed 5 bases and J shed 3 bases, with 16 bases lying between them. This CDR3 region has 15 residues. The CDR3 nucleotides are TGTGCCAGCAGTCACGGGACTCTTAGAACAGATACGCAGTATTTT. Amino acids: CASSHGTLRTDTQYF.

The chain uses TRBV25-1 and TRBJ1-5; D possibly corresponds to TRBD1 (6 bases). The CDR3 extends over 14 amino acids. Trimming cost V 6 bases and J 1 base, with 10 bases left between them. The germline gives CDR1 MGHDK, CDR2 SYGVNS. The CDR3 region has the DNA TGTGCCAGCAGGCGACAGGTGAGCAATCAGCCCCAGCATTTT. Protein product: CASRRQVSNQPQHF.

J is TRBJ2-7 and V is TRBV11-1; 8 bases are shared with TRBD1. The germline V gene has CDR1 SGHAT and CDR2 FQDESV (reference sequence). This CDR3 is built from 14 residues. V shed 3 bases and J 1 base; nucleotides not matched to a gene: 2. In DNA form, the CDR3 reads TGTGCCAGCAGCTTGCAGGGGGCGTCCTACGAGCAGTACTTC. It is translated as CASSLQGASYEQYF.

The CDR3 bases are TGTGCCAGCAGCTTAGGGCAGACCTACGAGCAGTACTTC. This codes for CASSLGQTYEQYF. The chain has TRBV11-2 and TRBJ2-7; D ambiguous. CDR1 is SGHAT and CDR2 is FQNNGV in the germline V gene. Trimming cost V 1 base and J 2 bases, with 6 bases left between them. The CDR3 sequence is 13 residues long.

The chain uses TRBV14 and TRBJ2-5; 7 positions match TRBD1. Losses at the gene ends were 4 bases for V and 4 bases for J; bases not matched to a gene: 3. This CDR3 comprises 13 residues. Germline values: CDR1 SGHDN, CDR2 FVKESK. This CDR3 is CASSLYRGETQYF. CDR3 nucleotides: TGTGCCAGCAGCCTGTACAGGGGAGAGACCCAGTACTTC.

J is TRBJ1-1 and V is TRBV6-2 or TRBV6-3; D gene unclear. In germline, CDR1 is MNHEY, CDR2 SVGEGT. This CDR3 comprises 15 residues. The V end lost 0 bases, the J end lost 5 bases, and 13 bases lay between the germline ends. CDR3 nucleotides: TGTGCCAGCAGTTACTCGTCCGGAGAAGGAACTGAAGCTTTCTTT. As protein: CASSYSSGEGTEAFF.

The CDR3 DNA follows: TGTGCCAGCAGTCCACGTTCGCAGGGAGGAGGCTACACCTTC. Translation: CASSPRSQGGGYTF. The rearrangement links TRBV6-4 to TRBJ1-2, with TRBD1 as a possible D gene (5 bases). The germline V and J ends were trimmed by 5 bases and 8 bases, with 18 bases remaining between them. This CDR3 comprises 14 residues. Looked up from germline, CDR1 is MRHNA and CDR2 is SNTAGT.

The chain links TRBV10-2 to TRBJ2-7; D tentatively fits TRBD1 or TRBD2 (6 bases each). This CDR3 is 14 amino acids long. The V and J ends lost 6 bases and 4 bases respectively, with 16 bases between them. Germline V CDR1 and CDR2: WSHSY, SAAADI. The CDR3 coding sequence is TGCGCCAGCAGGGCGGAGGGGGGCGTTTACGAGCAGTACTTC. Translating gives CASRAEGGVYEQYF.

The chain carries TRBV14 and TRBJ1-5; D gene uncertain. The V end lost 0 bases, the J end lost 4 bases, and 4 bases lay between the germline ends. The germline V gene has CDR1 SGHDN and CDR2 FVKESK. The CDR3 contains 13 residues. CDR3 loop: CASSQDLNQPQHF. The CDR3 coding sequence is TGTGCCAGCAGCCAAGATTTAAATCAGCCCCAGCATTTT.

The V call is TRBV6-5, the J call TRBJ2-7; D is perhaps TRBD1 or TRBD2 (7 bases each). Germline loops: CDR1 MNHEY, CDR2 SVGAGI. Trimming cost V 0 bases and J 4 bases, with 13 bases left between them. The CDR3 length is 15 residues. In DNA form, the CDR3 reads TGTGCCAGCAGTTACTCTGGCAGGGGGGGGTACGAGCAGTACTTC. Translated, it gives CASSYSGRGGYEQYF.

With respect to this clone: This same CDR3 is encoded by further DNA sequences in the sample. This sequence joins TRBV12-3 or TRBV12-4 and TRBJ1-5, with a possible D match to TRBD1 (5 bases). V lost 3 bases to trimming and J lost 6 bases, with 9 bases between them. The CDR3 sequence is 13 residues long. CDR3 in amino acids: CASSFEGRQPQHF. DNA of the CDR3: TGTGCCAGCAGTTTTGAGGGGCGTCAGCCCCAGCATTTT.

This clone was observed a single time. The DNA for the CDR3 is TGTGCCTGGAGTCCTTCGTACGAGCAGTACTTC. Its translation is CAWSPSYEQYF. The chain couples TRBV30 to TRBJ2-7, with no clear D. The length of the CDR3 is 11 residues. V was cut by 2 bases and J by 4 bases, with 6 bases left in between. Germline V lookup: CDR1 GTSNPN, CDR2 SVGIG (reference sequence).

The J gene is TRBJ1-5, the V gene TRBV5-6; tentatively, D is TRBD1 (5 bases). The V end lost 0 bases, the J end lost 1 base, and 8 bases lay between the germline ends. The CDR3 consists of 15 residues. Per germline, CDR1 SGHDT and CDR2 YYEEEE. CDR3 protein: CASSLGGPSNQPQHF. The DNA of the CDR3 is TGTGCCAGCAGCTTGGGGGGACCGAGCAATCAGCCCCAGCATTTT.

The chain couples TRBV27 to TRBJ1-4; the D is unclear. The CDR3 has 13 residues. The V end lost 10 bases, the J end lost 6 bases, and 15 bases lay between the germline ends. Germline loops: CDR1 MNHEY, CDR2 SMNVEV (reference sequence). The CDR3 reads CATRLGIDEKLFF. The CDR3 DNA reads TGTGCCACCCGCCTGGGTATTGATGAAAAACTGTTTTTT.